This section outlines one T cell receptor beta chain sequence together with its context. Its target is not known. This entry is derived from a study of regulatory T cells in long-lasting Graves disease. Arm-PCR with iRepertoire HTBI primers amplified the CDR3 regions for these TCR beta libraries. MiXCR, applied by TCRdb to the multiplex PCR reads, yields one record per CDR3 protein. The data show about 470,000 distinct CDR3 sequences, with around 20% seen just once and over 7.5% held by the top ten. The germline V gene has CDR1 DFQATT and CDR2 SNEGSKA (reference sequence). CDR3 length equals 15 residues. V lost 6 bases and J lost 0, with 15 bases in between. Regarding the study as a whole: Relative to new patients (approximately 960), persistent patients exhibited greater sharing of public clonotypes (around 2,800). Patients with persistent disease showed a bias toward TRBV28, TRBJ1-2 and TRBJ2-5.

Time point meaning: persistent/refractory GD, antithyroid drugs over 5 years with positive TRAb. Construction of the TCR library relied on RNA isolated from PBMCs. Into tubes containing EDTA, roughly 8.3 milliliters of peripheral blood were drawn. This receptor was identified in a female donor with Graves disease. The specimen comprised peripheral blood mononuclear cells (PBMCs), sampled when the disease was refractory, from a patient treated with antithyroid drugs. The genes are TRBV20-1 and TRBJ2-1; D might be TRBD1 (6 bases). CDR3: CSAEDRGFSYNEQFF. CDR3 DNA: TGCAGTGCAGAGGACAGAGGGTTCTCCTACAATGAGCAGTTCTTC.